This is a list of T cell receptor beta chains from one sample in a study of blood T cell repertoires in COVID-19. The method was immunoSEQ multiplex PCR; TCRdb's version includes in-frame clones alone and lacks a portion of them. The table includes about 240,000 clones, around 83% detected once. The material sequenced was peripheral blood. The source of these receptors is a woman older than 75 with acute or convalescent COVID-19. Each CDR3 is given with its conserved first and last residue. Fields, in order: CDR3 protein, CDR3 DNA, D gene, V gene, J gene, clone size. A D gene is named only where the DNA matches it firmly. Size tells how often a clone was seen (once, few, many) or the class of an expanded clone, and some rows leave it out.

CDR3aa: CASSGQANEKLFF; CDR3nt: TGTGCCAGCTCAGGACAGGCTAATGAAAAACTGTTTTTT; d_gene: TRBD1; v_gene: TRBV18; j_gene: TRBJ1-4; abundance: .
CDR3aa: CASSFTSEQFF; CDR3nt: TGTGCCAGCAGCTTTACTTCAGAGCAGTTCTTC; d_gene: .; v_gene: TRBV28; j_gene: TRBJ2-1; abundance: .
CDR3aa: CASRTTGAEQYF; CDR3nt: TGTGCCAGCAGGACGACAGGGGCCGAGCAGTACTTC; d_gene: TRBD1; v_gene: TRBV6-6; j_gene: TRBJ2-7; abundance: .
CDR3aa: CASTSRSGGSYNEQFF; CDR3nt: TGTGCCAGCACCTCTAGATCGGGGGGCTCCTACAATGAGCAGTTCTTC; d_gene: TRBD2; v_gene: TRBV27; j_gene: TRBJ2-1; abundance: .
CDR3aa: CASSLDSYNSPLHF; CDR3nt: TGTGCCAGCAGTTTGGACAGTTATAATTCACCCCTCCACTTT; d_gene: .; v_gene: TRBV27; j_gene: TRBJ1-6; abundance: few
CDR3aa: CASSDGRDLYNEQFF; CDR3nt: TGTGCCAGCAGTGACGGTCGGGATCTTTACAATGAGCAGTTCTTC; d_gene: .; v_gene: TRBV2; j_gene: TRBJ2-1; abundance: .
CDR3aa: CASSLYAGGGTDTQYF; CDR3nt: TGTGCCAGCAGCTTGTACGCGGGGGGGGGCACAGATACGCAGTATTTT; d_gene: TRBD2; v_gene: TRBV5-4; j_gene: TRBJ2-3; abundance: once
CDR3aa: CASSLEVTSAGELFF; CDR3nt: TGCGCCAGCAGCTTGGAAGTGACTAGCGCCGGGGAGCTGTTTTTT; d_gene: TRBD2; v_gene: TRBV5-1; j_gene: TRBJ2-2; abundance: .
CDR3aa: CASSDRVEKLFF; CDR3nt: TGTGCCAGCAGTGACAGGGTTGAAAAACTGTTTTTT; d_gene: TRBD1; v_gene: TRBV28; j_gene: TRBJ1-4; abundance: .
CDR3aa: CATRSTGTGGGQPQHF; CDR3nt: TGTGCCACCCGATCCACCGGGACAGGGGGAGGACAGCCCCAGCATTTT; d_gene: TRBD1; v_gene: TRBV28; j_gene: TRBJ1-5; abundance: .
CDR3aa: CASSSDKGLDEQYF; CDR3nt: TGCGCCAGCAGTTCCGATAAGGGGTTGGACGAGCAGTACTTC; d_gene: .; v_gene: TRBV10-2; j_gene: TRBJ2-7; abundance: .
CDR3aa: CASSMGRHANTGELFF; CDR3nt: TGTGCCAGCAGCATGGGGAGACATGCGAACACCGGGGAGCTGTTTTTT; d_gene: .; v_gene: TRBV9; j_gene: TRBJ2-2; abundance: once
CDR3aa: CASNGEKAEAFF; CDR3nt: TGTGCCAGCAATGGGGAGAAGGCTGAAGCTTTCTTT; d_gene: .; v_gene: TRBV2; j_gene: TRBJ1-1; abundance: .
CDR3aa: CASRLEALGGRQPQHF; CDR3nt: TGTGCAAGTCGCTTAGAGGCCCTGGGAGGTAGGCAGCCCCAGCATTTT; d_gene: .; v_gene: TRBV12-2; j_gene: TRBJ1-5; abundance: .
CDR3aa: CASSLGQGPDLAKNIQYF; CDR3nt: TGTGCCAGCAGCCTGGGACAGGGCCCTGACTTAGCCAAAAACATTCAGTACTTC; d_gene: TRBD1; v_gene: TRBV11-2; j_gene: TRBJ2-4; abundance: .
CDR3aa: CASSSTGGEEETQYF; CDR3nt: TGTGCCAGCAGCTCGACAGGGGGGGAGGAAGAGACCCAGTACTTC; d_gene: TRBD1; v_gene: TRBV7-9; j_gene: TRBJ2-5; abundance: once
CDR3aa: CASSFATGQAGNTIYF; CDR3nt: TGTGCCAGCAGCTTCGCAACAGGGCAGGCTGGAAACACCATATATTTT; d_gene: .; v_gene: TRBV7-9; j_gene: TRBJ1-3; abundance: once
CDR3aa: CASSPPLTGESYGYTF; CDR3nt: TGTGCCAGCAGCCCTCCACTGACAGGGGAATCCTATGGCTACACCTTC; d_gene: TRBD1; v_gene: TRBV9; j_gene: TRBJ1-2; abundance: .
CDR3aa: CASSPGAGGLAKNIQYF; CDR3nt: TGTGCCAGCAGCCCGGGCGCGGGGGGACTAGCCAAAAACATTCAGTACTTC; d_gene: TRBD2; v_gene: TRBV7-3; j_gene: TRBJ2-4; abundance: .
CDR3aa: CASSTGDSNQPQHF; CDR3nt: TGTGCCAGCAGTACAGGGGATAGCAATCAGCCCCAGCATTTT; d_gene: TRBD1; v_gene: TRBV25-1; j_gene: TRBJ1-5; abundance: .
CDR3aa: CATSDWVGRTQYF; CDR3nt: TGTGCCACCAGTGATTGGGTGGGGAGGACCCAGTACTTC; d_gene: .; v_gene: TRBV24-1; j_gene: TRBJ2-5; abundance: .
CDR3aa: CASSQSGGTEAFF; CDR3nt: TGTGCCAGCTCTCAATCCGGGGGGACTGAAGCTTTCTTT; d_gene: .; v_gene: TRBV18; j_gene: TRBJ1-1; abundance: .
CDR3aa: CASSSPDGGPGELFF; CDR3nt: TGTGCCAGCAGCTCACCCGACGGGGGACCCGGGGAGCTGTTTTTT; d_gene: .; v_gene: TRBV7-6; j_gene: TRBJ2-2; abundance: .
CDR3aa: CASSYRRGEAFF; CDR3nt: TGTGCCAGCAGTTACCGGCGGGGTGAAGCTTTCTTT; d_gene: .; v_gene: TRBV6-5; j_gene: TRBJ1-1; abundance: .
CDR3aa: CASSVVGSGSNTGELFF; CDR3nt: TGTGCCAGCAGCGTAGTGGGTAGCGGGAGTAACACCGGGGAGCTGTTTTTT; d_gene: TRBD2; v_gene: TRBV9; j_gene: TRBJ2-2; abundance: .
CDR3aa: CASSFPEFYGYTF; CDR3nt: TGTGCCAGCAGTTTCCCAGAATTCTATGGCTACACCTTC; d_gene: .; v_gene: TRBV28; j_gene: TRBJ1-2; abundance: .
CDR3aa: CASSTLGTGGEAFF; CDR3nt: TGTGCCAGCAGTACGCTCGGGACAGGGGGGGAAGCTTTCTTT; d_gene: TRBD1; v_gene: TRBV6-6; j_gene: TRBJ1-1; abundance: .
CDR3aa: CASSLQGRNTEAFF; CDR3nt: TGTGCCAGCAGTTTACAGGGGAGAAACACTGAAGCTTTCTTT; d_gene: .; v_gene: TRBV27; j_gene: TRBJ1-1; abundance: .
CDR3aa: CASSLRGYQTNEKLFF; CDR3nt: TGTGCCAGCAGCTTAAGGGGTTATCAAACTAATGAAAAACTGTTTTTT; d_gene: .; v_gene: TRBV13; j_gene: TRBJ1-4; abundance: few
CDR3aa: CASSEVPGTGAQHF; CDR3nt: TGTGCCAGCAGTGAAGTACCAGGGACAGGTGCCCAGCATTTT; d_gene: TRBD1; v_gene: TRBV6-1; j_gene: TRBJ1-5; abundance: .